The subject of this entry is one T cell receptor beta chain. The germline V gene encodes CDR1 KGHSH and CDR2 LQKENI. This CDR3 is built from 14 residues. Trimming took 5 bases from V and 5 from J; bases not matched to a gene: 6. The data derive from a study of TIL therapy for anti-PD-1-resistant metastatic lung cancer. Background on the study: Tumors were harvested before any PD-1/PD-L1 blockade.

Time point reported: pre-treatment sample, taken before nivolumab and TIL therapy. Patients were adults with stage 4 NSCLC. The libraries were made with immunoSEQ v3. Libraries were prepared by immunoSEQ multiplex PCR; TCRdb keeps only in-frame clonotypes and omits some of them. Of around 55,000 clones listed, more than 80% were seen once; the top ten hold 2.9%. This chain joins TRBV18 and TRBJ2-5, with 9 bases fitting TRBD1. The sequence came from a person between 25 and 79 years old with non-small cell lung cancer. The specimen comprised blood, sampled at baseline. The CDR3 protein is CASSNRGRRETQYF. The CDR3 DNA reads as TGTGCCAGCTCAAACAGGGGGCGCAGGGAGACCCAGTACTTC.